These 6 T cell receptor beta chains share one sample of origin, sequenced in a study of T cell repertoires in cytomegalovirus infection. TCRdb reprocessed the reads with MiXCR, giving one entry per CDR3 protein. The sample gives around 630,000 distinct CDR3 sequences, roughly a quarter of which show up once; around 7.6% is in the top ten. Sequenced sample: CD8+ T cells from PBMCs. Source of these receptors: a human donor in good health (CMV status not recorded). Some clones in this sample may be carry-over from other donors' samples.

Worth noting for this clonotype: This clone may be a read error of a much larger clone one base away. The chain uses TRBV7-8 and TRBJ2-7; D gene ambiguous. From germline, CDR1 is SGHVS and CDR2 FQNEAQ. V lost 1 base and J 3 bases, leaving 19 bases between the germline ends. The CDR3 has 17 residues. The DNA for the CDR3 is TGTGCCAGCAGCTTAGAAAGGCGCTTGCCCGAACGCTACGAGCAGTACTTC. It codes for CASSLERRLPERYEQYF.

This clonotype was picked up a small number of times. The V and J genes are TRBV29-1 and TRBJ2-3, with no clear D. The CDR3 sequence is 13 residues long. Per germline, CDR1 SQVTM and CDR2 ANQGSEA. V was clipped by 0 bases and J by 0 bases, with 4 bases between them. CDR3 sequence: CSVEEESTDTQYF. CDR3 sequence (DNA): TGCAGCGTTGAAGAGGAAAGCACAGATACGCAGTATTTT.

The CDR3 region has the DNA TGTGCCAGCAGCTTCTCGGACAGGGAAGGAAACACCATATATTTT. This translates into CASSFSDREGNTIYF. This chain uses TRBV5-5 with TRBJ1-3; 8 nucleotides match TRBD1. CDR3 length: 15 residues. Germline V gene lookup returns CDR1 SGHKS and CDR2 YYEKEE (reference sequence). The ends lost 2 bases at V and 4 bases at J; junction bases unmatched: 5.

This clonotype has more than one count but fewer than ten. This rearrangement joins TRBV28 to TRBJ2-5, with 7 bases lining up with TRBD2. The V gene's germline CDR1 is MDHEN and CDR2 SYDVKM. This CDR3 has 14 amino acids. With 3 bases clipped from V and 5 bases from J, the junction kept 6 bases outside the gene matches. CDR3 region: CASSFARGGETQYF. CDR3 nucleotide sequence: TGTGCCAGCAGTTTTGCGCGGGGAGGGGAGACCCAGTACTTC.

The chain is built from TRBV2 and TRBJ1-1; TRBD1 agrees at 10 bases. The ends lost 4 bases at V and 6 bases at J; junction bases unmatched: 2. There are 13 residues in the CDR3. CDR1 is SNHLY and CDR2 is FYNNEI in the germline V gene. The CDR3 DNA sequence: TGTGCCAGCAGTGGACAGGGGGCCGCTGAAGCTTTCTTT. This gives the protein CASSGQGAAEAFF.

Turning to this clonotype: This may stem from a read error, because a much larger clone lies one nucleotide away. The chain uses TRBV28 and TRBJ1-6, with D perhaps TRBD1 (5 bases). The germline gives CDR1 MDHEN, CDR2 SYDVKM. CDR3 length: 13 amino acids. The CDR3 DNA reads as TGTACCAGCAGTTTATTGGGGGGTTCACCCCTCCACTTT. Its protein is CTSSLLGGSPLHF.